This entry concerns a single T cell receptor (beta chain). Antigen: not known. Deletions cut 2 bases from V and 1 base from J, with 12 bases between. Germline lookup yields CDR1 MNHEY and CDR2 SVGEGT. The CDR3 is 15 amino acids. Aged about 6 to 100, donors were systemically healthy Caucasians from Russia. The sample is drawn from a study of blood T cells in healthy people across ages. Study conclusions and caveats: Naive T cell percentage showed a strong correlation with the diversity of TCR beta.

It was with a sample-barcoded 5' primer and a J-beta primer mix that a second PCR of about 7 to 12 cycles was run. TCRdb passed the 5' RACE reads through MiXCR, listing each CDR3 protein once. The profile shows more than 650,000 distinct CDR3 sequences, approximately 53% of them singletons. Sequenced sample: blood. This TCR came from a man older than 75 in good health. The rearrangement links TRBV6-2 or TRBV6-3 to TRBJ2-7, with a tentative D call TRBD2 (5 bases). This CDR3 reads CASSYGGSRSYEQYF. The CDR3 DNA sequence: TGTGCCAGCAGTTACGGTGGGAGCCGATCCTACGAGCAGTACTTC.